Listed here is a single T cell receptor beta chain. The antigen remains unidentified. This sample is part of a study of T cell repertoires in cytomegalovirus infection. Study findings and constraints: There were HLA-C-restricted CMV-specific TCR beta clonotypes dominating the ex vivo response.

The CDR3 has 18 residues. The V gene end was trimmed by 0 bases and the J gene end by 3 bases; junction bases not matched to a gene: 10. In germline, CDR1 is SGHDT, CDR2 YYEEEE. TCRdb re-called the reads through MiXCR, storing one row per CDR3 protein. The data contain 830,000 or so distinct CDR3 sequences, 30% to 35% of them singletons. This clonotype was sampled from a human donor in good health (CMV status not recorded). Some clones in this sample may be carry-over from other donors' samples. The input for sequencing was cultured CD8+ T cells from PBMCs, taken from culture after CMV antigen stimulation. The gene calls are TRBV5-6 and TRBJ2-1, with TRBD2 identical over 9 bases. The CDR3 reads CASSLVPFGSGSYNEQFF. The CDR3 nucleotides read TGTGCCAGCAGCTTGGTCCCATTCGGTAGCGGGAGCTACAATGAGCAGTTCTTC.